This T cell receptor (beta chain) was captured in a study of blood T cell repertoires in COVID-19. Study-level background: Sample material is recorded as cDNA or gDNA derived from T cells, B-cell-depleted T cells, or PBMCs.

V lost 8 bases to trimming and J lost 3 bases; unmatched junction nucleotides: 6. The CDR3 has 13 residues. How the authors handled the data: Nucleated cell counts were estimated from reference gene primer amplification. Data came from immunoSEQ multiplex PCR; TCRdb stores just in-frame clones and leaves some out. V and J calls and clone size are given by that table; D and trimming were obtained from the DNA. The table records 70,000 or so clones, 65% to 85% of them present only once. This clone appeared a single time. The sequence was obtained from a man aged 45-60 years with COVID-19, enrolled during active disease. The sequenced material came from peripheral blood. V is TRBV12-3 or TRBV12-4 and J is TRBJ2-7; 8 nucleotides line up with TRBD1. The CDR3 loop reads CASGIGTGYEQYF. Written as DNA, the CDR3 is TGTGCCAGCGGAATTGGGACAGGCTACGAGCAGTACTTC.